In its sample, the clone carrying this T cell receptor (beta chain) was seen a few times. The antigen is undetermined. This specimen belongs to a study of healthy donors' naive CD4 and CD8 T cells. General observations from the study: Around 13% of CD4/CD8 propensity variance appeared explained by V, J and CDR3 charge.

TCR libraries were built from 450 to 650 ng of total RNA by linear amplification. TCRdb reprocessed the reads with MiXCR, giving one entry per CDR3 protein. Altogether 150,000 to 200,000 distinct CDR3 sequences are present, 65% to 75% being singletons, with the ten largest covering 2.3%. V shed 2 bases and J shed 5 bases, with 9 bases lying between them. CDR1 MNHEY and CDR2 SVGAGI come from the germline V gene. CDR3 length: 13 amino acids. The chain uses TRBV6-5 and TRBJ2-5; D tentatively reads TRBD1 or TRBD2 (5 bases each). The material sequenced was naive CD4+ and CD8+ T cells sorted from blood, pooled from several donors. The clonotype was recovered from a pool of human donors in good health; the sample pools cells from several healthy donors. CDR3 loop: CASSYRGRETQYF. In nucleotides, the CDR3 is TGTGCCAGCAGTTACAGGGGACGGGAGACCCAGTACTTC.